Listed here is a single T cell receptor beta chain. The data belong to a study of blood T cell repertoires in COVID-19. Study overall: Acute and convalescent COVID-19 samples came from the United States, Italy and Spain. PBMCs, B-cell-depleted T cells, or T cells provided the cDNA or gDNA that made up the material.

Methods used by the authors: Cell counts per sample came from amplifying reference gene primers. Some clones are missing from TCRdb's copy, which holds only in-frame ones; the method was immunoSEQ multiplex PCR. Clonal size and the V and J genes are those of that table, whereas D and trimming came from the DNA. The sample holds about 47,000 clones; 82% are singletons and the top ten take approximately 14%. From germline, CDR1 is DFQATT and CDR2 SNEGSKA (reference sequence). V lost 6 bases and J 5 bases, leaving 10 bases between the germline ends. The CDR3 is made up of 11 amino acids. Sequenced input: peripheral blood. The gene calls are TRBV20-1 and TRBJ2-5, with a possible D match to TRBD1 (6 bases). This receptor was identified in a human donor with acute or convalescent COVID-19. The donor label of this sample is uncertain. The CDR3 bases are TGCAGTGCGGACAGCAGGGAGACCCAGTACTTC. It yields the protein CSADSRETQYF.